This T cell receptor beta chain is drawn from a study of shared clonotypes between healthy human individuals. Broader study findings: Having only a few donors restricted how much genetic and exposure-history diversity was captured. The researchers took only blood, and tissue repertoires probably look different.

Trimming shortened V by 4 bases and J by 2 bases, and 12 bases separated the two germline ends. This CDR3 is built from 14 residues. Germline V gives CDR1 SGDLS, CDR2 YYNGEE. On this clone itself: Its antigen is currently unknown.

With ten immunoSEQ deep assay plates, unsorted PBMC DNA underwent sequencing. Generated by immunoSEQ multiplex PCR, the TCRdb table keeps only in-frame clones and is missing some. In the table there are 450,000 to 600,000 clones, around 74% of which are singletons. All donors qualified as healthy HIV-negative adults and had experienced no recent acute infections or vaccinations. The chain combines TRBV9 with TRBJ1-1, with unresolved D. This clonotype was obtained from a woman between 40 and 55 years old in good health. Some clones in this sample may be carry-over from other donors' samples. Sequences were obtained from PBMCs. The CDR3 coding sequence is TGTGCCAGCAGCCCCCGGGCCCAAAACACTGAAGCTTTCTTT. Translated: CASSPRAQNTEAFF. Full variable domain (outside the CDR3, taken from reference TRBV9 and TRBJ1-1): DSGVTQTPKHLITATGQRVTLRCSPRSGDLSVYWYQQSLDQGLQFLIQYYNGEERAKGNILERFSAQQFPDLHSELNLSSLELGDSALYFCASSPRAQNTEAFFGQGTRLTVV.